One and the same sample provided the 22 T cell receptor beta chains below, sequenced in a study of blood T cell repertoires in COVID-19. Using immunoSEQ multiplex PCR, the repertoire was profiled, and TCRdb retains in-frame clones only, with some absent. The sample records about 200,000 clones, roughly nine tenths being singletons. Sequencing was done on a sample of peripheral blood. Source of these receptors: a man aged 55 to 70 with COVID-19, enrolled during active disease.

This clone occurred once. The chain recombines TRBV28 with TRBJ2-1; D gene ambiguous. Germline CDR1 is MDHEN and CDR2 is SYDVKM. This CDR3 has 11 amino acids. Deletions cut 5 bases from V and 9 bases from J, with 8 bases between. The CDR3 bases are TGTGCCAGCAGTAGACTTCCTGAGCAGTTCTTC. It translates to CASSRLPEQFF. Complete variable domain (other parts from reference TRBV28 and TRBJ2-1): DVKVTQSSRYLVKRTGEKVFLECVQDMDHENMFWYRQDPGLGLRLIYFSYDVKMKEKGDIPEGYSVSREKKERFSLILESASTNQTSMYLCASSRLPEQFFGPGTRLTVL.

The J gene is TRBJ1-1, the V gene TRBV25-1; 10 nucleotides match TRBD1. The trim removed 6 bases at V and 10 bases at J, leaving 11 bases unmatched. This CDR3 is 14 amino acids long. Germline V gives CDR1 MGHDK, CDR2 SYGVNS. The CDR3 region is CASSPGTGAFGAFF. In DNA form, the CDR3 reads TGTGCCAGCAGCCCCGGGACAGGGGCCTTCGGAGCTTTCTTT. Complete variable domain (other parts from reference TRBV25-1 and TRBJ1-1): EADIYQTPRYLVIGTGKKITLECSQTMGHDKMYWYQQDPGMELHLIHYSYGVNSTEKGDLSSESTVSRIRTEHFPLTLESARPSHTSQYLCASSPGTGAFGAFFGQGTRLTVV.

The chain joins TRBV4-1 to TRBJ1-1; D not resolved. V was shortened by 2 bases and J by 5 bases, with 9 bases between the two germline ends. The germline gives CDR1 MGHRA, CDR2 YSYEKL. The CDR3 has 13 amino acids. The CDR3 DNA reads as TGCGCCAGCAGCCAAATAGAACGGACTGAAGCTTTCTTT. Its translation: CASSQIERTEAFF.

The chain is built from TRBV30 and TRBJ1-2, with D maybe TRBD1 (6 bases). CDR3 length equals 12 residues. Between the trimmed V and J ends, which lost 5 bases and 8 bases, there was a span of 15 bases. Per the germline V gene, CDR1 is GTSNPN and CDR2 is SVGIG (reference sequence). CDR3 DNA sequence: TGTGCCTGGGGAGGGCAGGGGCGCGGCTACACCTTC. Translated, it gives CAWGGQGRGYTF.

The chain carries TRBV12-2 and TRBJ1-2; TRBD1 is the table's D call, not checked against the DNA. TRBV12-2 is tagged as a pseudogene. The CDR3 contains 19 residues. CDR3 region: CASRFGLRIPDRGNYGYTF. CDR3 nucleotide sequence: TGTGCAAGTCGCTTCGGACTAAGAATACCGGACAGGGGGAACTATGGCTACACCTTC.

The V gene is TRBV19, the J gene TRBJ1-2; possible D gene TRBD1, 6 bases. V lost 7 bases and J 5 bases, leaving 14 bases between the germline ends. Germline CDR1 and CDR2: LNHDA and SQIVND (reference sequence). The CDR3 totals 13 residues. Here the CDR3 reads CASNGGSVYGYTF. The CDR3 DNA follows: TGTGCCAGTAATGGGGGCAGCGTTTATGGCTACACCTTC.

The CDR3 nucleotides read TGTGCCAGCATCCCTGCGGGCGGGAGAGGGAGAGAGCAGTATTTT. Its protein product is CASIPAGGRGREQYF. The chain couples TRBV7-2 to TRBJ2-3, with TRBD2 matching over 7 bases. Germline CDR1 reads SGHTA; CDR2 reads FQGNSA. J gave up 11 bases and V 7 bases, and 18 bases lay outside the gene matches. This CDR3 is 15 amino acids long.

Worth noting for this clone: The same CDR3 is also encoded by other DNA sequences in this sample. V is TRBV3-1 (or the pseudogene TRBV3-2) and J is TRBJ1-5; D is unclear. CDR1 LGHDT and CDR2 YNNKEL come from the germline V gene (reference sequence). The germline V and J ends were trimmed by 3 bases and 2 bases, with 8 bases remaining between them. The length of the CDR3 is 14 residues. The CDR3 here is CASSQGSGNQPQHF. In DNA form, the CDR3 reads TGTGCCAGCAGCCAGGGGAGTGGCAATCAGCCCCAGCATTTT.

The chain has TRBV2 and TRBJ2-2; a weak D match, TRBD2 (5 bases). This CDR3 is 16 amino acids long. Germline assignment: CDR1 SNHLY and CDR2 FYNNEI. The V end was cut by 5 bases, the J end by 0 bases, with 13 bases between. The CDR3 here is CASSPGGLANTGELFF. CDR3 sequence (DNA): TGTGCCAGCAGTCCCGGAGGACTGGCGAACACCGGGGAGCTGTTTTTT.

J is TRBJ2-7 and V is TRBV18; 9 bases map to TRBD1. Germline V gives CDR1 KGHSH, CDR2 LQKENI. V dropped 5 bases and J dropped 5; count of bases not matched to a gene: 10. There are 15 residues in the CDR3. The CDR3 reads CASSSSGTGSNEQYF. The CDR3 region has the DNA TGTGCCAGCTCATCTTCCGGGACAGGGTCCAACGAGCAGTACTTC.

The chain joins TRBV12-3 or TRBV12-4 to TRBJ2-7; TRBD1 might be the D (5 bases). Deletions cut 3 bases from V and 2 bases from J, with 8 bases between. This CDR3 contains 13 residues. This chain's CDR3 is CASSLRQTYEQYF. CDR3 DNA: TGTGCCAGCAGTTTGAGACAGACCTACGAGCAGTACTTC.

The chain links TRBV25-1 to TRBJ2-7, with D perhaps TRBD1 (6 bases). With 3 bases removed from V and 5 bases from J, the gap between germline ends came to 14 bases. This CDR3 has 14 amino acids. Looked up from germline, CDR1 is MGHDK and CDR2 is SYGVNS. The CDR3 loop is CASSEPRGHDEQYF. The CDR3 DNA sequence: TGTGCCAGCAGTGAGCCCAGGGGTCACGACGAGCAGTACTTC.

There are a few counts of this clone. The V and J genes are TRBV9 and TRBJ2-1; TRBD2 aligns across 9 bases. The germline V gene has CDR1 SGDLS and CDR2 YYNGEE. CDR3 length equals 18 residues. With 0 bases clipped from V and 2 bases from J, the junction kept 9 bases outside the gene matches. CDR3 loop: CASSVGVIAGAPYNEQFF. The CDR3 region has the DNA TGTGCCAGCAGCGTAGGGGTTATAGCGGGAGCCCCCTACAATGAGCAGTTCTTC.

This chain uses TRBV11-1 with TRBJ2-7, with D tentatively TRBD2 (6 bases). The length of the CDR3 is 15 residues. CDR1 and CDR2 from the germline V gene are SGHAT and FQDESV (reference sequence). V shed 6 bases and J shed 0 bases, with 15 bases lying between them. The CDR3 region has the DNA TGTGCCAGCAGTCCAGGGACTCCTTCCTCCTACGAGCAGTACTTC. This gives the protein CASSPGTPSSYEQYF.

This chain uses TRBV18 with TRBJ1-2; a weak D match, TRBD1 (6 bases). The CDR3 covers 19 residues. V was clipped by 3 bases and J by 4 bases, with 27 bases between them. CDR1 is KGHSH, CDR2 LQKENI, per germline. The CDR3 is CASSPSVDRSGRSGYGYTF. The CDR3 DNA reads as TGTGCCAGCTCACCCTCTGTAGACAGGTCGGGCCGGTCGGGCTATGGCTACACCTTC. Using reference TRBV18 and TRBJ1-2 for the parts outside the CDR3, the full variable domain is NAGVMQNPRHLVRRRGQEARLRCSPMKGHSHVYWYRQLPEEGLKFMVYLQKENIIDESGMPKERFSAEFPKEGPSILRIQQVVRGDSAAYFCASSPSVDRSGRSGYGYTFGSGTRLTVV.

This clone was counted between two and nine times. CDR3 in DNA: TGCAGCGTTGGGACAGGGTACCACGAGCAGTACTTC. Translated, it gives CSVGTGYHEQYF. This chain connects TRBV29-1 to TRBJ2-7; 8 positions match TRBD1. In germline, CDR1 is SQVTM, CDR2 ANQGSEA. V lost 4 bases to trimming and J lost 5 bases; unmatched junction nucleotides: 4. This CDR3 region has 12 residues.

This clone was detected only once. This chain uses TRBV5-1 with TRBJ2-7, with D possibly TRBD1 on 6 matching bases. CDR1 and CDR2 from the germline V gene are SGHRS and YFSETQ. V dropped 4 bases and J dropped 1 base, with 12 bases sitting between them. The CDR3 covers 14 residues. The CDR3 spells CASSPLDSSYEQYF. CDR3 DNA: TGCGCCAGCAGCCCGCTGGACAGTTCCTACGAGCAGTACTTC.

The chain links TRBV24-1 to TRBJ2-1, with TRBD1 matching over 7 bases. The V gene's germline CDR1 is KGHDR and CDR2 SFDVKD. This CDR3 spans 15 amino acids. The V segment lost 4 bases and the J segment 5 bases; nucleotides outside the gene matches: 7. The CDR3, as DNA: TGTGCCACCAGTGAAACAGGGGCCCGGGACAATGAGCAGTTCTTC. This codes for CATSETGARDNEQFF.

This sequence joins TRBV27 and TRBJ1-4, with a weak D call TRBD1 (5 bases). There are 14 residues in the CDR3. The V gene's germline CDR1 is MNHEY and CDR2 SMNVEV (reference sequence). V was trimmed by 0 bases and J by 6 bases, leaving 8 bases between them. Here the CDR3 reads CASSLSPRDEKLFF. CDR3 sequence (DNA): TGTGCCAGCAGTTTATCCCCCAGGGATGAAAAACTGTTTTTT.

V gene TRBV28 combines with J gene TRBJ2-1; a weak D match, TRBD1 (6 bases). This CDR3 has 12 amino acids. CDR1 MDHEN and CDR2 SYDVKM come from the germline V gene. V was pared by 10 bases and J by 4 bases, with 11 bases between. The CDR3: CAISGQYNEQFF. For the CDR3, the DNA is TGTGCCATCTCAGGACAGTACAATGAGCAGTTCTTC.

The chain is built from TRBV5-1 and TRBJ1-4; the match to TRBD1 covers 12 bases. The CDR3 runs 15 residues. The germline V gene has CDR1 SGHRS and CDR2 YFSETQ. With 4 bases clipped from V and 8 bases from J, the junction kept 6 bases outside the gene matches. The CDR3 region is CASSVGQGAREKLFF. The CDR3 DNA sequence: TGCGCCAGCAGCGTGGGACAGGGGGCGCGAGAAAAACTGTTTTTT. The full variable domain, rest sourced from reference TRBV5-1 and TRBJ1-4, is KAGVTQTPRYLIKTRGQQVTLSCSPISGHRSVSWYQQTPGQGLQFLFEYFSETQRNKGNFPGRFSGRQFSNSRSEMNVSTLELGDSALYLCASSVGQGAREKLFFGSGTQLSVL.

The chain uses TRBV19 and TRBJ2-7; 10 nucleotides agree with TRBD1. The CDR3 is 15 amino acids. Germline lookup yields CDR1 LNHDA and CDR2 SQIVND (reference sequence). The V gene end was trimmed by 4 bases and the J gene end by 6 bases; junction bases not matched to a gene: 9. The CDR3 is CASSTPRQGAGEQYF. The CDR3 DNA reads TGTGCCAGTAGTACACCGAGACAGGGGGCCGGCGAGCAGTACTTC.